What follows are 16 T cell receptor beta chains derived from one specimen sequenced in a study of PD-1 blockade in classical Hodgkin lymphoma. All trial patients relapsed after autologous stem cell transplantation. TCRdb keeps only in-frame clones here, not all; method: immunoSEQ multiplex PCR. The table records over 35,000 clones, 80% to 90% of them present only once. The specimen comprised peripheral blood mononuclear cells (PBMCs), sampled at baseline. The origin of the receptors is a human donor with classical Hodgkin lymphoma.

The CDR3 DNA follows: TGTGCCAGCACCCCCGGACAAGGCCGGCAAGGCGACACTGAAGCTTTCTTT. Residues: CASTPGQGRQGDTEAFF. The V call is TRBV2, the J call TRBJ1-1; weak D call: TRBD1 (5 bases). Germline V CDR1 and CDR2: SNHLY, FYNNEI. This CDR3 comprises 17 residues. V lost 7 bases to trimming and J lost 3 bases, with 24 bases between them.

J is TRBJ1-5 and V is TRBV10-3; tentative D call: TRBD1 (6 bases). CDR1 is ENHRY and CDR2 is SYGVKD in the germline V gene. The length of the CDR3 is 12 residues. V shed 6 bases and J shed 7 bases, with 10 bases lying between them. The CDR3 DNA reads as TGTGCCATCAGCGCACAGGGCCAGCCCCAGCATTTT. This codes for CAISAQGQPQHF.

Written as DNA, the CDR3 is TGTGCCAGCAGCCGCGACAGGGGCCTCAATCAGCCCCAGCATTTT. It is translated as CASSRDRGLNQPQHF. V gene TRBV7-9 combines with J gene TRBJ1-5, with 8 bases aligning to TRBD1. After removal of 5 bases from V and 3 bases from J, the junction contained 6 bases not matched to a gene. The CDR3 is made up of 15 amino acids. From germline, CDR1 is SEHNR and CDR2 FQNEAQ (reference sequence).

The chain is built from TRBV7-3 and TRBJ2-1, with 11 bases aligning to TRBD2. There are 16 residues in the CDR3. Trimming took 2 bases from V and 5 from J; bases not matched to a gene: 5. Germline lookup yields CDR1 SGHTA and CDR2 FQGTGA. The CDR3 loop is CASSLLAGGTHNEQFF. For the CDR3, the DNA is TGTGCCAGCAGCTTACTAGCGGGAGGTACTCACAATGAGCAGTTCTTC.

This chain uses TRBV10-3 with TRBJ1-1, with 8 nucleotides matching TRBD1. After removal of 0 bases from V and 7 bases from J, the junction contained 4 bases not matched to a gene. This CDR3 region has 14 residues. CDR1 ENHRY and CDR2 SYGVKD come from the germline V gene. The DNA for the CDR3 is TGTGCCATCAGTGAGTCAGGCAGGGGGCTTGAAGCTTTCTTT. Its protein is CAISESGRGLEAFF.

In this sample, this clone turned up a few times. V gene TRBV7-9 combines with J gene TRBJ1-2, with D tentatively TRBD1 (5 bases). This CDR3 is 14 amino acids long. Germline values: CDR1 SEHNR, CDR2 FQNEAQ (reference sequence). V shed 3 bases and J shed 4 bases, with 12 bases lying between them. The CDR3 region has the DNA TGTGCCAGCAGCTTGGACCTCGGGACCTATGGCTACACCTTC. Encoded protein: CASSLDLGTYGYTF.

The chain is built from TRBV7-8 and TRBJ2-7; 7 positions match TRBD1. The CDR3 runs to 13 residues. CDR1 SGHVS and CDR2 FQNEAQ come from the germline V gene. With 5 bases clipped from V and 2 bases from J, the junction kept 3 bases outside the gene matches. The CDR3 nucleotides read TGTGCCAGCAGCCGGGGACAGACCTACGAGCAGTACTTC. It is translated as CASSRGQTYEQYF.

The chain uses TRBV13 and TRBJ2-7; D possibly corresponds to TRBD2 (6 bases). The CDR3 totals 15 residues. Trimming shortened V by 5 bases and J by 0 bases, and 14 bases separated the two germline ends. Germline V gene lookup returns CDR1 PRHDT and CDR2 FYEKMQ (reference sequence). The CDR3 spells CASSAYYGSSYEQYF. The CDR3 nucleotides are TGTGCCAGCAGCGCGTATTACGGGAGCTCCTACGAGCAGTACTTC.

CDR3 amino acids: CASSVDSGRAYEQYF. Written as DNA, the CDR3 is TGTGCCAGCAGCGTAGATAGCGGGAGGGCCTACGAGCAGTACTTC. V is TRBV9 and J is TRBJ2-7, with 11 bases lining up with TRBD2. There are 15 residues in the CDR3. J was trimmed by 2 bases and V by 0 bases; bases with no gene match: 1. Germline V lookup: CDR1 SGDLS, CDR2 YYNGEE.

This clone turned up a few times. The gene calls are TRBV27 and TRBJ1-4, with 9 bases fitting TRBD1. The CDR3 is made up of 15 amino acids. V lost 6 bases to trimming and J lost 6 bases; unmatched junction nucleotides: 8. Per germline, CDR1 MNHEY and CDR2 SMNVEV (reference sequence). In DNA, the CDR3 is TGTGCCAGCAGACAAGGGACAGGGAGGCATGAAAAACTGTTTTTT. Translating gives CASRQGTGRHEKLFF.

This clone was seen only once. This chain joins TRBV28 and TRBJ1-2; D is unresolved. Germline-derived CDR1 and CDR2 are MDHEN and SYDVKM. The CDR3 loop spans 15 amino acids. The ends were cut back, 8 bases at V and 0 bases at J, with 16 bases in the middle. CDR3 sequence reads: CASGVRSLANYGYTF. The CDR3 DNA reads TGTGCCAGCGGGGTCAGGTCCCTTGCTAACTATGGCTACACCTTC.

This clone occurred once. CDR3 DNA sequence: TGTGCCATCATGGTTAGCGGGGGGGAGAATGAGCAGTTCTTC. This translates into CAIMVSGGENEQFF. This chain links TRBV10-3 with TRBJ2-1, with 11 bases that match TRBD2. From germline, CDR1 is ENHRY and CDR2 SYGVKD. The CDR3 extends over 14 amino acids. V dropped 7 bases and J dropped 7; count of bases not matched to a gene: 6.

The J gene is TRBJ2-3, the V gene TRBV19; D gene ambiguous. CDR1 LNHDA and CDR2 SQIVND come from the germline V gene (reference sequence). CDR3 length equals 14 residues. V lost 5 bases to trimming and J lost 1 base, with 10 bases between them. The CDR3 sequence is CASSSPSGTDTQYF. CDR3 DNA sequence: TGTGCCAGTAGTTCCCCGTCAGGCACAGATACGCAGTATTTT.

This sequence joins TRBV7-9 and TRBJ1-1; 7 bases match TRBD1. The CDR3 extends over 14 amino acids. Germline-derived CDR1 and CDR2 are SEHNR and FQNEAQ (reference sequence). The trim removed 6 bases at V and 4 bases at J, leaving 8 bases unmatched. The DNA for the CDR3 is TGTGCCAGCAGACCCTGGACAGGTCCCACTGAAGCTTTCTTT. As protein: CASRPWTGPTEAFF.

This clone was observed once. The chain uses TRBV6-1 and TRBJ1-5; the D gene is possibly TRBD1 (5 bases). V shed 4 bases and J shed 6 bases, with 10 bases lying between them. The CDR3 has 13 residues. Germline V gives CDR1 MNHNS, CDR2 SASEGT. The CDR3 sequence is CASSGGESQPQHF. CDR3 nucleotide sequence: TGTGCCAGCAGTGGGGGGGAGAGTCAGCCCCAGCATTTT.

This chain joins TRBV7-9 and TRBJ2-1; D is undetermined. The ends were cut back, 6 bases at V and 8 bases at J, with 20 bases in the middle. The CDR3 extends over 15 amino acids. Germline V gene lookup returns CDR1 SEHNR and CDR2 FQNEAQ (reference sequence). CDR3: CASRGSTQPRDEQFF. In nucleotides, the CDR3 is TGTGCCAGCAGAGGGTCCACTCAACCAAGGGATGAGCAGTTCTTC. The complete variable domain, with remaining parts taken from reference TRBV7-9 and TRBJ2-1, reads DTGVSQNPRHKITKRGQNVTFRCDPISEHNRLYWYRQTLGQGPEFLTYFQNEAQLEKSRLLSDRFSAERPKGSFSTLEIQRTEQGDSAMYLCASRGSTQPRDEQFFGPGTRLTVL.